This passage covers 24 T cell receptor beta chains from one sample sequenced in a study of T cell repertoires in cytomegalovirus infection. Each CDR3 protein gets one entry after TCRdb re-called the reads with MiXCR. The table includes fewer than 1,000,000 distinct CDR3 sequences, approximately 31% detected once. Antigens for these TCRs are unknown. The specimen was cultured CD8+ T cells from PBMCs, collected from culture after CMV antigen stimulation. The receptors shown here come from a human donor in good health (CMV status not recorded). Some clones in this sample may be carry-over from other donors' samples.

The V and J genes are TRBV7-4 and TRBJ2-7; TRBD1 matches at 10 bases. CDR1 and CDR2 from the germline V gene are SGHVT and SQSDAQ. With V trimmed by 3 bases and J by 6 bases, 2 bases remained unmatched. The CDR3 is 13 amino acids. The CDR3 sequence is CASSFGQGGEQYF. DNA for the CDR3: TGTGCCAGCAGCTTCGGACAGGGGGGCGAGCAGTACTTC.

This clonotype was detected many times. At one boundary the junction diverges from the germline segment, which might be a read error. The J gene is TRBJ2-3, the V gene TRBV4-1, with 8 nucleotides matching TRBD2. Germline V CDR1 and CDR2: MGHRA, YSYEKL. The CDR3 contains 15 residues. DNA for the CDR3: TGTGCCAGCAGTCTAGGACTAGCCAGCACAGATACGCAGTATTTT. It yields the protein CASSLGLASTDTQYF.

The chain has TRBV9 and TRBJ2-1; D perhaps matches TRBD1 (6 bases). Germline V lookup: CDR1 SGDLS, CDR2 YYNGEE. The length of the CDR3 is 14 residues. With 3 bases removed from V and 5 bases from J, the gap between germline ends came to 12 bases. The CDR3 sequence is CASSAHRAHNEQFF. The CDR3 bases are TGTGCCAGCAGCGCCCACAGGGCACACAATGAGCAGTTCTTC.

This chain links TRBV27 with TRBJ1-1, with a weak D call TRBD1 (6 bases). V was shortened by 4 bases and J by 1 base, with 16 bases between the two germline ends. This CDR3 is 16 amino acids long. CDR1 MNHEY and CDR2 SMNVEV come from the germline V gene (reference sequence). The CDR3 nucleotides read TGTGCCAGCAGTTCGCCTACAGGGACCCCGAACACTGAAGCTTTCTTT. Translated, it gives CASSSPTGTPNTEAFF.

This clonotype occurred a few times. The rearrangement uses TRBV19 and TRBJ1-1; D is ambiguous. The germline V gene encodes CDR1 LNHDA and CDR2 SQIVND (reference sequence). The CDR3 totals 14 residues. V lost 4 bases, J lost 4 bases, and 13 bases lay in between. CDR3 nucleotides: TGTGCCAGTAGTACCCTGGACGCCGGCACTGAAGCTTTCTTT. Its translation: CASSTLDAGTEAFF.

The chain recombines TRBV29-1 with TRBJ2-1; TRBD2 matches at 7 bases. CDR3 length equals 15 residues. Losses at the gene ends were 7 bases for V and 3 bases for J; bases not matched to a gene: 12. Germline V lookup: CDR1 SQVTM, CDR2 ANQGSEA. CDR3 coding DNA: TGCAGCGCCCCTGGGGACTGGGAGGGCTACAATGAGCAGTTCTTC. Residues: CSAPGDWEGYNEQFF.

The sample holds many counts of this clonotype. The chain is built from TRBV27 and TRBJ2-1; D possibly uses TRBD1 or TRBD2 (5 bases each). Germline CDR1 MNHEY, CDR2 SMNVEV (reference sequence). V dropped 6 bases and J dropped 8 bases, with 11 bases sitting between them. The CDR3 has 12 amino acids. CDR3 sequence reads: CASSFRGDEQFF. In nucleotides, the CDR3 is TGTGCCAGCAGCTTCAGAGGGGATGAGCAGTTCTTC.

This clonotype was picked up a small number of times. V gene TRBV7-9 combines with J gene TRBJ1-2; maybe TRBD1 (6 bases). The CDR3 totals 14 residues. V was shortened by 6 bases and J by 8 bases, with 19 bases between the two germline ends. CDR1 is SEHNR and CDR2 is FQNEAQ in the germline V gene (reference sequence). The DNA of the CDR3 is TGTGCCAGCAGTCTAGAGGGGGGCCGCTTGGGCTACACCTTC. Residues: CASSLEGGRLGYTF.

This clonotype has at least ten counts. The chain links TRBV7-8 to TRBJ2-1, with 11 nucleotides matching TRBD2. The CDR3 has 15 residues. Unmatched junction bases numbered 5, after V lost 6 bases and J lost 4 bases. The V gene's germline CDR1 is SGHVS and CDR2 FQNEAQ. The CDR3, as DNA: TGTGCCAGCAGACTGCTAGCGGGGGGATACAATGAGCAGTTCTTC. Amino acids: CASRLLAGGYNEQFF.

V and J are TRBV24-1 and TRBJ2-1, with 11 bases fitting TRBD2. CDR3 length: 17 residues. Trimming at V came to 0 bases and at J to 3 bases, leaving 3 bases not matched to a gene. Per germline, CDR1 KGHDR and CDR2 SFDVKD. CDR3 nucleotides: TGTGCCACCAGTGATTTGGACGGGACTAGCGGCTACAATGAGCAGTTCTTC. Encoded protein: CATSDLDGTSGYNEQFF.

The chain couples TRBV14 to TRBJ2-3; D may match TRBD1 or TRBD2 (5 bases each). CDR3 length: 15 amino acids. CDR1 is SGHDN and CDR2 is FVKESK in the germline V gene. The germline V and J ends were trimmed by 2 bases and 0 bases, with 9 bases remaining between them. The CDR3 is CASSQRDRSTDTQYF. The CDR3 nucleotides are TGTGCCAGCAGCCAACGGGACCGTAGCACAGATACGCAGTATTTT.

The CDR3 DNA follows: TGTGCCAGCAGAGAACTGGACATCCCTGGAAACACCATATATTTT. This gives the protein CASRELDIPGNTIYF. The rearrangement uses TRBV6-2 or TRBV6-3 and TRBJ1-3, with D tentatively TRBD1 (5 bases). The CDR3 loop spans 15 amino acids. The V end was cut by 6 bases, the J end by 2 bases, with 14 bases between. Germline V gene data show CDR1 as MNHEY and CDR2 as SVGEGT.

This clonotype was counted between two and nine times. V is TRBV7-6 and J is TRBJ1-1, with 9 bases identical to TRBD1. The germline V gene has CDR1 SGHVS and CDR2 FNYEAQ. The length of the CDR3 is 16 residues. The junction had 7 bases not matched to a gene; V was cut back by 5 bases and J by 0 bases. The CDR3 region is CASSHDRGGLNTEAFF. The DNA of the CDR3 is TGTGCCAGCAGCCATGACAGGGGGGGGTTGAACACTGAAGCTTTCTTT. Full variable domain (missing parts from reference TRBV7-6 and TRBJ1-1): GAGVSQSPRYKVTKRGQDVALRCDPISGHVSLYWYRQALGQGPEFLTYFNYEAQQDKSGLPNDRFSAERPEGSISTLTIQRTEQRDSAMYRCASSHDRGGLNTEAFFGQGTRLTVV.

This clonotype was counted only a few times. CDR3 bases: TGTGCCAGCAGTTACTCTTTCGGGGAGACCCAGTACTTC. Amino acid sequence: CASSYSFGETQYF. V is TRBV6-5 and J is TRBJ2-5; D is unresolved. Per germline, CDR1 MNHEY and CDR2 SVGAGI. V dropped 0 bases and J dropped 5 bases, with 7 bases sitting between them. This CDR3 region has 13 residues.

This clonotype was observed at least ten times. The chain links TRBV12-3 or TRBV12-4 to TRBJ2-3; 7 bases fit TRBD1. The CDR3 has 17 residues. The trim removed 3 bases at V and 1 base at J, leaving 10 bases unmatched. CDR3 DNA: TGTGCCAGCAGTTTTTTGCTCGACAGGGTGGGCACAGATACGCAGTATTTT. Amino acid sequence: CASSFLLDRVGTDTQYF.

This clonotype was picked up a small number of times. The gene calls are TRBV4-1 and TRBJ2-3; D is perhaps TRBD2 (6 bases). Trimming shortened V by 0 bases and J by 3 bases, and 13 bases separated the two germline ends. The CDR3 consists of 16 residues. The germline gives CDR1 MGHRA, CDR2 YSYEKL. CDR3 nucleotide sequence: TGCGCCAGCAGCCAAGAGCTGCGGGATAGGACAGATACGCAGTATTTT. It codes for CASSQELRDRTDTQYF.

The V gene is TRBV7-9, the J gene TRBJ2-2, with D unresolved. There are 15 residues in the CDR3. The V and J ends lost 1 base and 6 bases respectively, with 12 bases between them. Germline CDR1 is SEHNR and CDR2 is FQNEAQ (reference sequence). CDR3 sequence reads: CASSLVAYDSGELFF. The CDR3 coding sequence is TGTGCCAGCAGCTTAGTCGCGTACGATTCCGGGGAGCTGTTTTTT.

This clonotype was recorded only once. The chain employs TRBV12-3 or TRBV12-4 and TRBJ2-1, with 10 nucleotides matching TRBD1. The V and J ends lost 11 bases and 9 bases, in that order; junction bases with no gene match: 13. The CDR3 spans 14 residues. DNA for the CDR3: TGTGCCTCTTCCTATGGGACAGGGGAGGTTGAGCAGTTCTTC. It is translated as CASSYGTGEVEQFF.

The genes are TRBV27 and TRBJ1-1; TRBD1 might be the D (6 bases). Germline-derived CDR1 and CDR2 are MNHEY and SMNVEV (reference sequence). The V end was cut by 1 base, the J end by 8 bases, with 14 bases between. The CDR3 totals 14 residues. CDR3 nucleotide sequence: TGTGCCAGCAGTTTATACGGGGGGCCCCAGGAAGCTTTCTTT. Its translation: CASSLYGGPQEAFF.

This clonotype was counted a few times. The gene calls are TRBV27 and TRBJ1-1, with a possible D match to TRBD1 (6 bases). CDR1 and CDR2 (germline): MNHEY, SMNVEV (reference sequence). The V gene lost 4 bases and the J gene lost 11 bases, with 14 bases spanning the gap. The CDR3 is 12 amino acids. For the CDR3, the DNA is TGTGCCAGCAGTTCAAGACAGGATCGGGCTTTCTTT. This gives the protein CASSSRQDRAFF.

Here the CDR3 DNA reads TGTGCCAGCAGCTTATTAGGGGCACAGAACGAGCAGTACGTC. Amino acid sequence: CASSLLGAQNEQYV. The chain combines TRBV7-4 with TRBJ2-7; a weak D match, TRBD1 (5 bases). With 2 bases removed from V and 5 bases from J, the gap between germline ends came to 13 bases. Germline V gene lookup returns CDR1 SGHVT and CDR2 SQSDAQ. The CDR3 contains 14 residues.

The genes are TRBV6-2 or TRBV6-3 and TRBJ2-1, with TRBD2 identical over 9 bases. J was trimmed by 6 bases and V by 3 bases; bases with no gene match: 9. The CDR3 runs 16 residues. Germline CDR1 is MNHEY and CDR2 is SVGEGT. Written as DNA, the CDR3 is TGTGCCAGCAGTTATGGTCTAGCGGGGATCTGCAATGAGCAGTTCTTC. Amino acid sequence: CASSYGLAGICNEQFF.

This clonotype was picked up a small number of times. This chain joins TRBV7-9 and TRBJ1-3, with TRBD1 identical over 7 bases. V was pared by 5 bases and J by 0 bases, with 7 bases of the junction left unmatched. Germline assignment: CDR1 SEHNR and CDR2 FQNEAQ (reference sequence). This CDR3 region has 16 residues. CDR3 residues: CASSPTAGGSGNTIYF. The CDR3 coding sequence is TGTGCCAGCAGCCCGACCGCAGGGGGCTCTGGAAACACCATATATTTT.

This CDR3 reads CASSQLGEVGAFF. The CDR3 nucleotides read TGCGCCAGCAGCCAACTGGGAGAGGTAGGGGCTTTCTTT. The chain combines TRBV4-1 with TRBJ1-1; D is undetermined. The CDR3 is 13 residues long. CDR1 is MGHRA, CDR2 YSYEKL, per germline. V lost 2 bases and J lost 11, with 15 bases in between.